This record covers a single TCR beta chain. Its antigen remains unidentified. Sequencing of TCR beta, carried out with a high-throughput approach, was applied to CD8+ and CD4+ T cells from the blood. When the RNA was reverse transcribed, random hexamers were used with an input of about 0.45 to 1 ug. Coverage of TCR beta CDR3 amplification by immunoSEQ multiplex PCR extended to 54 Vbeta and 13 Jbeta. TCRdb re-derived calls from the immunoSEQ multiplex PCR reads in MiXCR, one entry per CDR3 protein. This table holds under 350,000 distinct CDR3 sequences, 92% found once. The sample originates from a study of CD8 T cells in Susac syndrome. Study-wide results and caveats: The study conceded that its TCR sequencing and HLA analysis involved relatively few individuals.

V lost 5 bases, J lost 7 bases, and 12 bases lay in between. CDR3 length: 14 residues. The TCR was taken from a human donor with multiple sclerosis. Material: CD4+ T cells from PBMCs. J is TRBJ1-6 and V is TRBV12-3 or TRBV12-4; tentatively, D is TRBD1 (5 bases). The CDR3 loop is CASSPSGLNSPLHF. In DNA form, the CDR3 reads TGTGCCAGCAGTCCTTCAGGGCTGAATTCACCCCTCCACTTT.